The TCR beta chain under discussion was sequenced for a study of regulatory T cells in long-lasting Graves disease. Points from the study as a whole: It was possible that the small sample size reduced accuracy.

The TCR beta library used iRepertoire HTBI primers with Arm-PCR amplification of CDR3. TCRdb ran MiXCR on the multiplex PCR reads and lists one entry per CDR3 protein. The repertoire has roughly 430,000 distinct CDR3 sequences, around 17% of them found once; the top ten carry about 11%. In its sample, this clonotype was seen many times. The target antigen is unknown. CDR3 length: 15 residues. Trimming took off 1 base at V and 3 bases at J, with 13 bases between the two ends. Germline loops: CDR1 SQVTM, CDR2 ANQGSEA. Time point in this sample: newly diagnosed GD, antithyroid drugs for less than 3 months. Preparation of the TCR library used RNA extracted from PBMCs. This same sample was also taken into another study, of T cells in Graves' hyperthyroidism and ophthalmopathy.

The TCR was taken from a woman aged 30 to 39 with Graves disease. The J gene is TRBJ2-1, the V gene TRBV29-1; perhaps TRBD2 as D (5 bases). The starting material was peripheral blood mononuclear cells (PBMCs), obtained at new diagnosis, from a patient treated with antithyroid drugs. CDR3 DNA sequence: TGCAGCGTTGAAGGCGGGTCTAACCTCTACAATGAGCAGTTCTTC. Translating gives CSVEGGSNLYNEQFF.